This is a list of T cell receptor beta chains from one sample in a study of human T cells and chemical hapten exposure. TCRdb processed the RACE reads anew with MiXCR; each CDR3 protein has one entry. The sample has about 120,000 distinct CDR3 sequences, roughly 13% seen once. Sequencing was performed on whole blood, taken in connection with sensitization to the hapten diphenylcyclopropenone (DPC). The receptor set was obtained from a man aged 18 to 30 with alopecia areata. Some clones in this sample may be carry-over from other donors' samples. Both conserved end residues are part of each CDR3. D genes are given only for firm matches. Size tells how often a clone was seen (once, few, many) or the class of an expanded clone, and some rows leave it out.

abundance: -
d_gene: -
v_gene: TRBV7-3
j_gene: TRBJ2-1
CDR3nt: TGTGCCAGCAGCTTAAGAGGTACCACGATTGTCAATGAGCAGTTCTTC
CDR3aa: CASSLRGTTIVNEQFF

abundance: many
d_gene: -
v_gene: TRBV7-9
j_gene: TRBJ2-1
CDR3nt: TGTGCCAGCAGCCCGTTCGCCTACAATGAGCAGTTCTTC
CDR3aa: CASSPFAYNEQFF

abundance: few
d_gene: -
v_gene: TRBV4-3
j_gene: TRBJ2-1
CDR3nt: TGCGCCAGCAGCCAAGATATGGGCCAATACAATGAGCAGTTCTTC
CDR3aa: CASSQDMGQYNEQFF

abundance: many
d_gene: -
v_gene: TRBV7-9
j_gene: TRBJ2-5
CDR3nt: TGTGCCAGCAGCCCCCTAGCCGGCACCCAAGAGACCCAGTACTTC
CDR3aa: CASSPLAGTQETQYF

abundance: -
d_gene: -
v_gene: TRBV29-1
j_gene: TRBJ2-7
CDR3nt: TGCAGCGTTGATTGGGGGGCGCGTAACGAGCAGTACTTC
CDR3aa: CSVDWGARNEQYF

abundance: -
d_gene: -
v_gene: TRBV20-1
j_gene: TRBJ1-2
CDR3nt: TGCAGTGCTAATTCGGGCAGGGAATCGTTTAACTATGGCTACACCTTC
CDR3aa: CSANSGRESFNYGYTF

abundance: few
d_gene: -
v_gene: TRBV20-1
j_gene: TRBJ1-5
CDR3nt: TGCAGTGCTAGATACACAGGAAACAGCAATCAGCCCCAGCATTTT
CDR3aa: CSARYTGNSNQPQHF

abundance: few
d_gene: -
v_gene: TRBV5-5
j_gene: TRBJ2-5
CDR3nt: TGTGCCAGCAGCTCCCGGGCAGAGACCCAGTACTTC
CDR3aa: CASSSRAETQYF

abundance: few
d_gene: TRBD1
v_gene: TRBV20-1
j_gene: TRBJ2-1
CDR3nt: TGCAGTGCTAGACACAGGGGACGTTACAATGAGCAGTTCTTC
CDR3aa: CSARHRGRYNEQFF

abundance: -
d_gene: -
v_gene: TRBV29-1
j_gene: TRBJ2-5
CDR3nt: TGCAGCGTTGAAATTTCAGGGAGCCAAGAGACCCAGTACTTC
CDR3aa: CSVEISGSQETQYF

abundance: -
d_gene: -
v_gene: TRBV4-1
j_gene: TRBJ2-5
CDR3nt: TGCGCCAGCAGCCAAGTTGGCGCTTCAGAGACCCAGTACTTC
CDR3aa: CASSQVGASETQYF

abundance: -
d_gene: -
v_gene: TRBV24-1
j_gene: TRBJ2-1
CDR3nt: TGTGCCACCAGTGATGGAGGTAGAAACAATGAGCAGTTCTTC
CDR3aa: CATSDGGRNNEQFF

abundance: -
d_gene: -
v_gene: TRBV24-1
j_gene: TRBJ2-2
CDR3nt: TGTGCCACCAGTGTCCGATTATCCCCCCGGGTCACCGGGGAGCTGTTTTTT
CDR3aa: CATSVRLSPRVTGELFF

abundance: -
d_gene: TRBD2
v_gene: TRBV20-1
j_gene: TRBJ2-1
CDR3nt: TGCAGGGGGACTAGCGCCTTTTCCAATGAGCAGTTCTTC
CDR3aa: CRGTSAFSNEQFF

abundance: -
d_gene: -
v_gene: TRBV7-9
j_gene: TRBJ2-5
CDR3nt: TGTGCCAGCAGCTTAGGGGGATCGACCCAGTACTTC
CDR3aa: CASSLGGSTQYF

abundance: few
d_gene: -
v_gene: TRBV20-1
j_gene: TRBJ1-1
CDR3nt: TGCAGTGCTAGAGAGGACACGAACACTGAAGCTTTCTTT
CDR3aa: CSAREDTNTEAFF

abundance: many
d_gene: -
v_gene: TRBV28
j_gene: TRBJ1-1
CDR3nt: TGTGCCAGCAGCTGGGAAGGGGATGCTTTCTTT
CDR3aa: CASSWEGDAFF